This TCR beta chain was identified during a study of control samples from healthy donors and cancer patients. Clones were read by immunoSEQ multiplex PCR, and TCRdb kept only the in-frame ones, dropping some. Among roughly 130,000 clones listed, 80% to 95% were seen once. The clonotype originates from a man aged 18-30 years in good health. Source material: blood.

The CDR3 nucleotides read TGTGCCTGGAGTGCAAAACCAACCCACTACAATGAGCAGTTCTTC. Translating it yields CAWSAKPTHYNEQFF. J is TRBJ2-1 and V is TRBV30, with no clear D. Trimming cost V 1 base and J 3 bases, with 13 bases left between them. CDR3 length: 15 amino acids. The germline V gene has CDR1 GTSNPN and CDR2 SVGIG (reference sequence).